This TCR beta chain was identified in a study of CD8 T cells in Susac syndrome. Reverse transcription of about 0.45 to 1 ug RNA was carried out with random hexamers. Across 54 Vbeta and 13 Jbeta, immunoSEQ multiplex PCR amplified TCR beta CDR3. Using its own MiXCR run on the immunoSEQ multiplex PCR reads, TCRdb lists one record per CDR3 protein. The data hold more than 70,000 distinct CDR3 sequences, with about 93% observed a single time. Concerning this clonotype: Its target is unknown.

The authors sequenced TCR beta from blood CD8+ and CD4+ T cells. Bulk CD8+ and CD4+ cells came from magnetic negative isolation; CD8+ TEMRA by FACS. Whole-study findings and limits: The study recognized that the number of individuals in its TCR sequencing and HLA analysis was relatively small.

The sequence came from a human donor in good health. Specimen: CD8+ T cells from PBMCs.

As DNA, the CDR3 is TGTGCCAGCAGCTTAGAGAGAGAGTTCATGAACACTGAAGCTTTCTTT. Protein product: CASSLEREFMNTEAFF. The rearrangement joins TRBV7-9 to TRBJ1-1, with no clear D. CDR1 and CDR2 (germline): SEHNR, FQNEAQ (reference sequence). The CDR3 consists of 16 residues. The V gene lost 1 base and the J gene lost 0 bases, with 12 bases spanning the gap.